This TCR beta chain was obtained from a study of T cells in localized non-small cell lung cancer. Points from the study as a whole: Because only a single region of the tumor was sequenced, heterogeneity remains possible.

The assay was immunoSEQ multiplex PCR, and TCRdb's table has in-frame clones only and misses some. This sample has about 25,000 clones, with more than 85% found just once. Trimming pared 6 bases from V and 2 bases from J, leaving 12 bases between. The germline V gene encodes CDR1 KGHSH and CDR2 LQKENI. This CDR3 is built from 14 residues. Concerning this clone: No antigen is known for it.

The genes are TRBV18 and TRBJ2-3, with D unclear. This specimen was peripheral blood, taken before any cancer treatment. The origin of this receptor is a woman aged 35-75 years with stage I lung adenocarcinoma. CDR3 region: CASSPAEYTDTQYF. The CDR3 region has the DNA TGTGCCAGCTCTCCAGCCGAGTACACAGATACGCAGTATTTT.